Here is one T cell receptor beta chain with its context. Its antigen is as yet unknown. These data are taken from a study of cytomegalovirus exposure and HLA in healthy donors. For the study at large: The 130 or so validation repertoires, a later analysis reported, used the same platform as the approximately 670 repertoires from the first cohort.

TCRdb's table, derived via immunoSEQ multiplex PCR, lists solely in-frame clones and lacks some. The sample contains some 150,000 clones, 85% to 90% of which appear only once. Study observations and caveats: Specific recognition of CMV antigens was confirmed in vitro for three chains (all CMV-associated). Cytomegalovirus status was reportedly diagnosed by the classifier with high sensitivity and specificity. The investigators catalogued under 200 TCR beta chains as cytomegalovirus-associated.

Trimming removed 2 bases at V and 6 bases at J, with 13 bases between. The CDR3 runs 15 residues. From germline, CDR1 is MGHDK and CDR2 SYGVNS. This chain connects TRBV25-1 to TRBJ2-2; D is possibly TRBD2 (7 bases). The source of this sequence is a young woman in good health and CMV-seropositive. Sequencing used PBMCs. The CDR3 protein is CASSEGGRESGELFF. CDR3 nucleotides: TGTGCCAGCAGTGAAGGGGGGCGGGAGTCCGGGGAGCTGTTTTTT.